A selection of T cell receptor beta chains follows, all from one sample in a study of identical twins. TCRdb independently ran MiXCR on the 5' RACE reads; one entry per CDR3 protein. Among about 890,000 distinct CDR3 sequences, 9% to 15% were seen once, and the ten largest hold 1.5% to 2%. The same specimen was also included in a second study, on yellow fever vaccine responses in identical twins.

Material for sequencing was PBMCs. Source of these receptors: a woman aged 18-30 years in good health. CDR3s include the opening cysteine and the closing phenylalanine or tryptophan. A D gene is named only where the DNA matches it firmly. The listing skips clone size in some rows; elsewhere it reads once, few, many or a size class.

abundance,v_gene,j_gene,d_gene,CDR3aa,CDR3nt
many,TRBV24-1,TRBJ1-1,.,CATSDHTGSTEAFF,TGTGCCACCAGTGACCACACAGGGTCCACTGAAGCTTTCTTT
.,TRBV7-9,TRBJ2-7,.,CASSSKWGYEQYF,TGTGCCAGCAGCAGCAAGTGGGGCTACGAGCAGTACTTC
many,TRBV12-3/TRBV12-4,TRBJ1-3,.,CASTDSIAIYF,TGTGCCAGCACCGACAGCATCGCCATATATTTT
.,TRBV5-5,TRBJ2-1,.,CASSWAGADYNEQFF,TGTGCCAGCAGCTGGGCGGGGGCTGACTACAATGAGCAGTTCTTC
.,TRBV20-1,TRBJ1-1,TRBD1,CSAKGQGIVGEAFF,TGCAGTGCCAAGGGACAGGGGATTGTAGGTGAAGCTTTCTTT
few,TRBV19,TRBJ1-3,.,CASSITGTSGNTIYF,TGTGCCAGTAGCATCACGGGGACCTCTGGAAACACCATATATTTT
.,TRBV14,TRBJ2-1,.,CASSQDRVAGGYYNEQFF,TGTGCCAGCAGCCAAGATCGTGTGGCAGGGGGGTACTACAATGAGCAGTTCTTC
many,TRBV12-3/TRBV12-4,TRBJ1-2,TRBD1,CASSPGQIYGYTF,TGTGCCAGCAGCCCGGGACAGATCTATGGCTACACCTTC
few,TRBV24-1,TRBJ1-2,.,CATSDPAANSNYGYTF,TGTGCCACCAGTGATCCTGCAGCGAACTCTAACTATGGCTACACCTTC
few,TRBV6-2/TRBV6-3,TRBJ1-1,.,CASSYGRSANTEAFF,TGTGCCAGCAGTTACGGCAGGTCTGCCAACACTGAAGCTTTCTTT
few,TRBV7-9,TRBJ2-4,TRBD1,CASSDSGTGDIQYF,TGTGCCAGCAGCGATTCCGGGACAGGCGACATTCAGTACTTC
.,TRBV5-5,TRBJ2-3,TRBD2,CASSRSGDTDTQYF,TGTGCCAGCAGCCGTAGCGGGGACACAGATACGCAGTATTTT
.,TRBV12-3/TRBV12-4,TRBJ1-4,.,CASSPRGVENEKLFF,TGTGCCAGCAGTCCCCGTGGTGTTGAGAATGAAAAACTGTTTTTT
.,TRBV29-1,TRBJ1-2,.,CSVTPPSLLYGYTF,TGCAGCGTCACCCCTCCCAGCCTTCTCTATGGCTACACCTTC
few,TRBV20-1,TRBJ1-2,.,CSARERARQFYGYTF,TGCAGTGCTAGAGAACGGGCTAGGCAGTTCTATGGCTACACCTTC
few,TRBV9,TRBJ2-3,.,CASSVGGFDTQYF,TGTGCCAGCAGCGTAGGGGGGTTTGATACGCAGTATTTT
few,TRBV2,TRBJ2-6,TRBD1,CASTEQGSGANVLTF,TGTGCCAGCACCGAACAGGGGTCTGGGGCCAACGTCCTGACTTTC
many,TRBV12-3/TRBV12-4,TRBJ2-1,.,CASSLENYPNEQFF,TGTGCCAGCAGTTTGGAAAACTATCCAAATGAGCAGTTCTTC
.,TRBV11-2,TRBJ1-4,.,CASSLGQFNEKLFF,TGTGCCAGCAGCTTAGGACAGTTTAATGAAAAACTGTTTTTT
few,TRBV12-3/TRBV12-4,TRBJ2-3,.,CASTAGISTDTQYF,TGTGCCAGCACGGCGGGGATAAGCACAGATACGCAGTATTTT
many,TRBV3-1,TRBJ2-3,TRBD2,CASSRAGGSDTQYF,TGTGCCAGCAGCCGGGCGGGAGGATCAGATACGCAGTATTTT
few,TRBV7-9,TRBJ1-1,.,CASGSVAEAFF,TGTGCCAGCGGCTCAGTCGCTGAAGCTTTCTTT
.,TRBV7-9,TRBJ1-1,TRBD1,CASNLPDRANTEAFF,TGTGCCAGCAACCTCCCGGACAGGGCGAACACTGAAGCTTTCTTT
many,TRBV3-1,TRBJ2-7,.,CASSLNRGEQYF,TGTGCCAGCAGCCTAAACAGAGGGGAGCAGTACTTC
few,TRBV7-8,TRBJ1-4,TRBD1,CASSQNRGDEKLFF,TGTGCCAGCAGCCAGAACAGGGGGGATGAAAAACTGTTTTTT
.,TRBV7-6,TRBJ2-1,.,CASSLALRTSIYNEQFF,TGTGCCAGCAGCTTAGCGTTACGAACTAGCATCTACAATGAGCAGTTCTTC
.,TRBV20-1,TRBJ1-3,.,CSARQGPSGNTIYF,TGCAGTGCTAGACAGGGCCCCTCTGGAAACACCATATATTTT
.,TRBV20-1,TRBJ2-5,.,CSARDINSGQETQYF,TGCAGTGCTAGAGATATAAATTCGGGCCAAGAGACCCAGTACTTC
few,TRBV4-1,TRBJ2-3,.,CASSQDPTNTDTQYF,TGCGCCAGCAGCCAAGATCCCACAAACACAGATACGCAGTATTTT
.,TRBV12-3/TRBV12-4,TRBJ2-5,.,CASSYRIGGQEIQYF,TGTGCCAGCAGCTATCGGATTGGGGGCCAAGAGATCCAGTACTTC
.,TRBV7-8,TRBJ1-1,.,CASSLESSEAFF,TGTGCCAGCAGCTTAGAGTCTAGTGAAGCTTTCTTT
few,TRBV20-1,TRBJ2-1,.,CSAKTRFYNEQFF,TGCAGTGCTAAAACTAGGTTTTACAATGAGCAGTTCTTC
few,TRBV7-8,TRBJ2-1,.,CASSLVAGTRSYNEQFF,TGTGCCAGCAGCTTAGTAGCCGGGACACGCTCCTACAATGAGCAGTTCTTC
few,TRBV20-1,TRBJ2-7,.,CSARADDYEQYF,TGCAGTGCTAGGGCGGATGACTACGAGCAGTACTTC
many,TRBV4-1,TRBJ1-5,.,CASSQDLGYQPQHF,TGTGCCAGCAGCCAAGATCTGGGGTATCAGCCCCAGCATTTT
few,TRBV6-1,TRBJ1-5,.,CASRRVEGFDGNQPQHF,TGTGCCAGCCGTAGAGTGGAGGGGTTTGATGGCAATCAGCCCCAGCATTTT
.,TRBV11-2,TRBJ2-1,TRBD1,CASSLVSGGATVSTYNEQFF,TGTGCCAGCAGCTTAGTCTCAGGGGGCGCAACGGTCAGTACCTACAATGAGCAGTTCTTC